Sequencing of this T cell receptor (beta chain) was carried out in a study of shared clonotypes between healthy human individuals. Naive CD8 cells lacked CD45RO and underwent positive selection for CCR7, leaving out terminally differentiated effector memory CD45RA+ cells. Only Caucasian adults living in Nashville, Tennessee served as donors. Profiling relied on immunoSEQ multiplex PCR, and the TCRdb table lists in-frame clones only, not all of them. The table has roughly 570,000 clones, about 98% seen once. The study, taken as a whole, reports: Against clonotypes common to all four donors, non-shared ones had lower generation probabilities.

Germline assignment: CDR1 SGDLS and CDR2 YYNGEE. This CDR3 comprises 15 residues. Deletions cut 0 bases from V and 4 bases from J, with 13 bases between. Details on this clone: Antigen specificity is unknown.

The material sequenced was naive CD8+ T cells sorted from blood. The TCR was taken from a man aged 30-40 years in good health. The rearrangement uses TRBV9 and TRBJ2-5; maybe TRBD2 (5 bases). DNA of the CDR3: TGTGCCAGCAGCGTAGGGCGGAGGAAATCAGAGACCCAGTACTTC. This encodes CASSVGRRKSETQYF.